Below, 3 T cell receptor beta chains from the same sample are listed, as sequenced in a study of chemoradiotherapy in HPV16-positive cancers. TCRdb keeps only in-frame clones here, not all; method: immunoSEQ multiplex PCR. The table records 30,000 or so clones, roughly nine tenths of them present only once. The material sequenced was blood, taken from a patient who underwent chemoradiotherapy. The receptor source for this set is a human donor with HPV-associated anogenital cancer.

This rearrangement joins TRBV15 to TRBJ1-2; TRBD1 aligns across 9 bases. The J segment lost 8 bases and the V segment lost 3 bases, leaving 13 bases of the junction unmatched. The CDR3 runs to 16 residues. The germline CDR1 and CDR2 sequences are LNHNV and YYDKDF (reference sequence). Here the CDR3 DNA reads TGTGCCACCAGCAGTAGGGGGACAGGGAACGCACGGGGCTACACCTTC. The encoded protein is CATSSRGTGNARGYTF.

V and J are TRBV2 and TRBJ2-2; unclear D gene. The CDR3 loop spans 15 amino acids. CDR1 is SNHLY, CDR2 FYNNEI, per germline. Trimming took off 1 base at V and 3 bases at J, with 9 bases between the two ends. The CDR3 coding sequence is TGTGCCAGCAGTGAAGGTTCCCTTTACACCGGGGAGCTGTTTTTT. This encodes CASSEGSLYTGELFF.

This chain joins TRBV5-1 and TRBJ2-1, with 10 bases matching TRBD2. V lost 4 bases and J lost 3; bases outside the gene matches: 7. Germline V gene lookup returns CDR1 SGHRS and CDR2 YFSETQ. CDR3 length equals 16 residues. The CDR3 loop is CASSREGLANYNEQFF. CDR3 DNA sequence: TGCGCCAGCAGCCGGGAGGGACTAGCGAACTACAATGAGCAGTTCTTC.